This T cell receptor beta chain was retrieved from a study of blood T cell repertoires in COVID-19. Study context: Samples taken during acute and convalescent COVID-19 were collected in the United States, Italy and Spain. Sources were T cells, B-cell-depleted T cells, or PBMCs; the material itself was cDNA or gDNA.

The CDR3 is 14 amino acids. The V gene's germline CDR1 is KGHSH and CDR2 LQKENI. The V and J ends lost 3 bases and 4 bases respectively, with 12 bases between them. Original processing notes: Estimated nucleated cell counts came from reference gene primer amplification. TCRdb's table, derived via immunoSEQ multiplex PCR, lists solely in-frame clones and lacks some. The V and J calls and clone size come from that table; D and trimming were worked out from the DNA. The top ten clones hold approximately 2.9% of a sample with about 130,000 clones, approximately 83% of them seen once. This clone appeared once.

This sequence joins TRBV18 and TRBJ1-2; D is possibly TRBD1 (6 bases). Sequenced input: peripheral blood. The origin of this receptor is a woman aged 80 or over with acute or convalescent COVID-19. The chain's CDR3 is CASSPSRDTYGYTF. The CDR3, as DNA: TGTGCCAGCTCACCGTCTAGGGACACCTATGGCTACACCTTC.